These T cell receptor beta chains were read from a single sample in a study of PD-1 blockade in classical Hodgkin lymphoma. Libraries were prepared by immunoSEQ multiplex PCR; TCRdb keeps only in-frame clonotypes and omits some of them. This sample carries 100,000 to 120,000 clones, 70% to 90% of them seen once, and the ten largest clones take nearly 20%. The sample in question was peripheral blood mononuclear cells (PBMCs), obtained before the second cycle of nivolumab. The origin of the receptors is a human donor with classical Hodgkin lymphoma. CDR3s leave out the opening cysteine and the closing phenylalanine or tryptophan.

cdr3_aa v_call cdr3_length j_call
ASSPGTPSEQF TRBV18 11 TRBJ2-1
ASSWGQLDTGELF TRBV6-5 13 TRBJ2-2
ASSSRRLTSMNTEAF TRBV7-9 15 TRBJ1-1
ASSLLPVGSNQPQH TRBV27 14 TRBJ1-5
ASSSTPGGTTLNYGYT TRBV5-8 16 TRBJ1-2
ASSGGRESYNEQF TRBV5-6 13 TRBJ2-1
ASSLALGQGNGGYT TRBV7-6 14 TRBJ1-2
ASSTRTSGRAGEAKNIQY TRBV19 18 TRBJ2-4
SVETGMNTEAF TRBV29-1 11 TRBJ1-1
ASIKGHTDTQY TRBV2 11 TRBJ2-3
ASSASTPDRGGYT TRBV6-5 13 TRBJ1-2
ASSPGRLNTGELF TRBV28 13 TRBJ2-2
ASSLGGNPFHEQY TRBV7-7 13 TRBJ2-7
ASSYPDRGDTQY TRBV6-5 12 TRBJ2-3
ASSQGYPTDTQY TRBV5-1 12 TRBJ2-3
ASSLVVGDYGYT TRBV7-9 12 TRBJ1-2
ASSGRGTEAF TRBV19 10 TRBJ1-1
ASSLREPRYGYT TRBV5-1 12 TRBJ1-2
ASTVGLVTEAF TRBV19 11 TRBJ1-1
ASSPQKTSANTGELF TRBV19 15 TRBJ2-2
ATSEYREANYGYT TRBV15 13 TRBJ1-2
ASSSGGPTWEQY TRBV27 12 TRBJ2-7
TSSTRTQGGVQY TRBV19 12 TRBJ2-7
ASSEARSGYGYT TRBV2 12 TRBJ1-2
ASSFYNEQF TRBV27 9 TRBJ2-1
ASSEKYRDRGHEQY TRBV6-1 14 TRBJ2-7
ASSIGTSEETQY TRBV5-1 12 TRBJ2-5
ASSQLGQAATQY TRBV4-1 12 TRBJ2-5
ATSRGGRGGENTEAF TRBV15 15 TRBJ1-1
ASSPRKGTSGSSDTQY TRBV19 16 TRBJ2-3
ASSLDRAGEAF TRBV18 11 TRBJ1-1
ASSTGLAGTYEQY TRBV5-1 13 TRBJ2-7
ASSDGPYGYT TRBV2 10 TRBJ1-2
ASTWTEFNSPLH TRBV2 12 TRBJ1-6
ASSLSSTGYWDTGELF TRBV27 16 TRBJ2-2
ASSLELASTDTQY TRBV5-1 13 TRBJ2-3
ASSQGHLGRGKTNEQF TRBV4-3 16 TRBJ2-1
ASSIGDYPGELF TRBV19 12 TRBJ2-2
ASSFPGSGANVLT TRBV6-5 13 TRBJ2-6
ASSVGTGWEQF TRBV6-1 11 TRBJ2-1
ASSLDRGRYEQY TRBV5-8 12 TRBJ2-7
SVEASELGSYNEQF TRBV29-1 14 TRBJ2-1
ASTEGYTDTQY TRBV7-2 11 TRBJ2-3
ASSASSGTRGPDTQY TRBV6-4 15 TRBJ2-3
ASSYGEGKETQY TRBV6-5 12 TRBJ2-5
ASSGWTGRLSQETQY TRBV25-1 15 TRBJ2-5
ASSLWSSGTEQY TRBV28 12 TRBJ2-7
ASSPWGLAPEQY TRBV27 12 TRBJ2-7
ATTPWGGSNTGELF TRBV27 14 TRBJ2-2
ATSRVREAGYT TRBV15 11 TRBJ1-2
ASSETLGGIGTDTQY TRBV6-1 15 TRBJ2-3
ASSADSGNTIY TRBV2 11 TRBJ1-3
ASSPRDRGRSEQF TRBV6-5 13 TRBJ2-1
ASSANPGTGNPYEQY TRBV5-1 15 TRBJ2-7
ASSRQENTEAF TRBV7-7 11 TRBJ1-1
ASSDPLLDYSNQPQH TRBV2 15 TRBJ1-5
ASSLESSGSYEQY TRBV5-6 13 TRBJ2-7
ASSLGHLAGGLRSEQF TRBV5-1 16 TRBJ2-1
ASSPRIKDFSYEQY TRBV4-1 14 TRBJ2-7
ASSGKHPYEQY TRBV28 11 TRBJ2-7